A single sample is the source of the 9 T cell receptor beta chains below, sequenced in a study of blood T cell repertoires in COVID-19. Measured with immunoSEQ multiplex PCR; TCRdb has only the in-frame clones, and not every one. The data show roughly 270,000 clones, about four fifths seen once. The sample consisted of PBMCs or T cells enriched from blood (not recorded which). Every receptor here comes from a man aged 35 to 55 who had been exposed to COVID-19.

The CDR3 region has the DNA TGTGCCAGCAGTTTACTCGGACAGGGATACTATGGCTACACCTTC. Translation gives CASSLLGQGYYGYTF. V usage is TRBV27 and J usage is TRBJ1-2, with 8 positions matching TRBD1. With 2 bases clipped from V and 3 bases from J, the junction kept 5 bases outside the gene matches. The CDR3 loop spans 15 amino acids. Germline V gene data show CDR1 as MNHEY and CDR2 as SMNVEV (reference sequence).

The rearrangement links TRBV30 to TRBJ1-6, with D possibly TRBD1 on 6 matching bases. CDR1 GTSNPN and CDR2 SVGIG come from the germline V gene (reference sequence). CDR3 size: 16 residues. V was pared by 0 bases and J by 7 bases, with 16 bases between. For the CDR3, the DNA is TGTGCCTGGAGTGTGGGGCTAGGACAGTTGAATTCACCCCTCCACTTT. Translation: CAWSVGLGQLNSPLHF. Using reference TRBV30 and TRBJ1-6 for the parts outside the CDR3, the full variable domain is SQTIHQWPATLVQPVGSPLSLECTVEGTSNPNLYWYRQAAGRGLQLLFYSVGIGQISSEVPQNLSASRPQDRQFILSSKKLLLSDSGFYLCAWSVGLGQLNSPLHFGNGTRLTVT.

The chain combines TRBV5-6 with TRBJ1-5; the D gene is possibly TRBD1 (6 bases). The V gene lost 0 bases and the J gene lost 10 bases, with 20 bases spanning the gap. The CDR3 is 16 amino acids. Germline-derived CDR1 and CDR2 are SGHDT and YYEEEE. Written as DNA, the CDR3 is TGTGCCAGCAGCTTGGGGCCAGGGGCGGGAGCAACACCCCAGCATTTT. This sequence encodes CASSLGPGAGATPQHF.

This chain connects TRBV9 to TRBJ2-4; perhaps TRBD1 as D (5 bases). V was cut by 4 bases and J by 1 base, with 15 bases left in between. The length of the CDR3 is 16 residues. Germline V gene data show CDR1 as SGDLS and CDR2 as YYNGEE. The CDR3 protein is CASSYQAGWAKNIQYF. The CDR3 DNA reads as TGTGCCAGCAGCTACCAAGCAGGGTGGGCCAAAAACATTCAGTACTTC.

This chain links TRBV10-3 with TRBJ1-3; 8 positions match TRBD1. The CDR3 consists of 15 residues. The junction had 9 bases not matched to a gene; V was cut back by 6 bases and J by 5 bases. The germline V gene has CDR1 ENHRY and CDR2 SYGVKD. CDR3 amino acids: CAIRDSGGRRNTIYF. The DNA for the CDR3 is TGTGCCATCAGGGATTCAGGGGGCCGCAGAAACACCATATATTTT.

CDR3 coding DNA: TGTGCCTGGAGTGTACGCTTGACTAGCGGGAGGCCAGATACGCAGTATTTT. It encodes CAWSVRLTSGRPDTQYF. The rearrangement uses TRBV30 and TRBJ2-3; 13 positions agree with TRBD2. The V and J ends lost 0 bases and 4 bases, in that order; junction bases with no gene match: 7. The length of the CDR3 is 17 residues. The V gene's germline CDR1 is GTSNPN and CDR2 SVGIG (reference sequence).

The rearrangement uses TRBV7-3 and TRBJ1-4, with a possible D match to TRBD1 (6 bases). Per germline, CDR1 SGHTA and CDR2 FQGTGA. With 5 bases removed from V and 6 bases from J, the gap between germline ends came to 16 bases. The CDR3 runs to 15 residues. The CDR3 region is CASSPSGTIHEKLFF. The CDR3 region has the DNA TGTGCCAGCAGCCCATCCGGGACAATTCATGAAAAACTGTTTTTT.

This chain links TRBV12-2 with TRBJ2-6; the table's D call of TRBD2 was not tested on the DNA. TRBV12-2 is a known pseudogene. CDR3 length: 15 residues. This CDR3 is CVERAMEAGANVLTF. The CDR3, as DNA: TGCGTCGAGAGGGCCATGGAAGCTGGGGCCAACGTCCTGACTTTC.

The chain uses TRBV11-3 and TRBJ1-1, with TRBD1 as a possible D gene (5 bases). This CDR3 is 15 amino acids long. The V and J ends lost 2 bases and 3 bases respectively, with 13 bases between them. Per the germline V gene, CDR1 is SGHNT and CDR2 is YENEEA. CDR3 sequence: CASSLKAGGDTEAFF. The CDR3 nucleotides read TGTGCCAGCAGCTTAAAGGCGGGGGGTGACACTGAAGCTTTCTTT.